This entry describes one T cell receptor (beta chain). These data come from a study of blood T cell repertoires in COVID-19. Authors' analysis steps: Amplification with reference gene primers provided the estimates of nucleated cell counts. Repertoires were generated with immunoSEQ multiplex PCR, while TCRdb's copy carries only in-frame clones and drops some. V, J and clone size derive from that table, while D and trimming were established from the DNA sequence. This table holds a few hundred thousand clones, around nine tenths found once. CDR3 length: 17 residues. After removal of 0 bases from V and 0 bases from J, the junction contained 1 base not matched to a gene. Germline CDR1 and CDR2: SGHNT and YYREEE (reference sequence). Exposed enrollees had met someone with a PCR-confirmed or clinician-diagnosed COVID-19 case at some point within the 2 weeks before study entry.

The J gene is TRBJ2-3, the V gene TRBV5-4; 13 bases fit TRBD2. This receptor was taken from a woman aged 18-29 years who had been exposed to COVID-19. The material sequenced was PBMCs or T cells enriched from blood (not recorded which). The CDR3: CASSLAGLAGSTDTQYF. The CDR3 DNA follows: TGTGCCAGCAGCTTGGCGGGACTAGCGGGAAGCACAGATACGCAGTATTTT.